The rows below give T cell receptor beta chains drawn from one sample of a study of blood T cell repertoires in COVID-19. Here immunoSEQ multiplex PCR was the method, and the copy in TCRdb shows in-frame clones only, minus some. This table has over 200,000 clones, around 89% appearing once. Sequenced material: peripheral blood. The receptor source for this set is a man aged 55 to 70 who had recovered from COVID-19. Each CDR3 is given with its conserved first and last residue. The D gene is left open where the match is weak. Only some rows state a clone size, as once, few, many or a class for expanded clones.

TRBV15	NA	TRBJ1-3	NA	TGTGCCACCAGCAGAGACAGGGACTCTGGAAACACCATATATTTT	CATSRDRDSGNTIYF
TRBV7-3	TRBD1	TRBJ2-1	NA	TGTGCCAGCAGCCTCCTGGGGACAGGTATAGGGAATGAGCAGTTCTTC	CASSLLGTGIGNEQFF
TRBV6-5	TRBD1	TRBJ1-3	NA	TGTGCCAGCAGTAAATGGACAGGCAGTGGAAACACCATATATTTT	CASSKWTGSGNTIYF
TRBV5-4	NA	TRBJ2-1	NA	TGTGCCAGCAGTTGGACACTCGCTTACAATGAGCAGTTCTTC	CASSWTLAYNEQFF
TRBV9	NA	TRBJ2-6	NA	TGTGCCAGCAGCGTACGCAGGGCAGACGGGGCCAACGTCCTGACTTTC	CASSVRRADGANVLTF
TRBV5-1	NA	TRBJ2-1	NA	TGCGCCAGCAGCTTGGTCGACTGGACTTACAATGAGCAGTTCTTC	CASSLVDWTYNEQFF
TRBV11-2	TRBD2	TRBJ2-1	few	TGTGCCAGCAGCACCTTAGCGGGGCGGGATTACAATGAGCAGTTCTTC	CASSTLAGRDYNEQFF
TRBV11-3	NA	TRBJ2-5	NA	TGTGCCAGCAGCTTAGGAGGATTCCAAGAGACCCAGTACTTC	CASSLGGFQETQYF
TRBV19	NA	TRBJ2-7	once	TGTGCCAGCCCCCCGAGGGGGACGGCCTACGAGCAGTACTTC	CASPPRGTAYEQYF
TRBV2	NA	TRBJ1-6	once	TGTGCCAGCAGTGAATTGGGGCGATATAATTCACCCCTCCACTTT	CASSELGRYNSPLHF
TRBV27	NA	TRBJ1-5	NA	TGTGCCAGCAGTCAGTTTAGCAATCAGCCCCAGCATTTT	CASSQFSNQPQHF
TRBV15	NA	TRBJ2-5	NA	TGTGCCACCAGCAGAGATTTGACAGTCCAAGTGACCCAGTACTTC	CATSRDLTVQVTQYF
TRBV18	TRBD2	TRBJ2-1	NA	TGTGCCAGCTCACCAGGCGGGGGGGCTAGGAATGAGCAGTTCTTC	CASSPGGGARNEQFF
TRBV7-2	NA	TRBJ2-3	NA	TGTGCCAGCAGCTTGAGCGGTGGCACCACAGATACGCAGTATTTT	CASSLSGGTTDTQYF
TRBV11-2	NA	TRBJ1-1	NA	TGTGCCAGCAGCTTATCGGTCGGAGGGAGGGCTTTCTTT	CASSLSVGGRAFF